The 24 T cell receptor beta chains in this list originate from one sample, sequenced in a study of response to subunit inactivated influenza vaccine. MiXCR was run by TCRdb on the RT-PCR reads, yielding one entry per CDR3 protein. The top ten hold approximately 10% of the sample, which has about 180,000 distinct CDR3 sequences, around 9% seen once. Specimen: non-naive T cells sorted from PBMCs, collected on the day of vaccination. The receptors originated from a middle-aged man who received an inactivated influenza vaccine.

In its sample, this clonotype was seen a few times. This chain links TRBV12-3 or TRBV12-4 with TRBJ2-2, with 8 bases matching TRBD1. The length of the CDR3 is 17 residues. J was trimmed by 1 base and V by 5 bases; bases with no gene match: 9. The CDR3 DNA reads TGTGCCAGCAGTCCCCTACCCGGGACAGGGAACACCGGGGAGCTGTTTTTT. Translation: CASSPLPGTGNTGELFF.

This clonotype was counted at least ten times. The V call is TRBV5-1, the J call TRBJ2-2; the match to TRBD1 covers 9 bases. Germline assignment: CDR1 SGHRS and CDR2 YFSETQ. V dropped 3 bases and J dropped 5; count of bases not matched to a gene: 5. The CDR3 has 15 amino acids. In nucleotides, the CDR3 is TGCGCCAGCAGCTCTTTACAGGGGGCGACCGGGGAGCTGTTTTTT. It is translated as CASSSLQGATGELFF.

This clonotype showed up many times. The chain carries TRBV28 and TRBJ2-4; 11 positions match TRBD1. Unmatched junction bases numbered 19, after V lost 6 bases and J lost 0 bases. The CDR3 is 21 residues long. The germline V gene has CDR1 MDHEN and CDR2 SYDVKM. The CDR3 sequence is CASRGTGGGPHPSLAKNIQYF. CDR3 bases: TGTGCCAGCAGGGGGACAGGGGGTGGCCCGCACCCCTCTTTAGCCAAAAACATTCAGTACTTC.

This clonotype occurred many times. V usage is TRBV6-5 and J usage is TRBJ1-6; the D is unclear. The CDR3 is 14 residues long. Per the germline V gene, CDR1 is MNHEY and CDR2 is SVGAGI. Between the trimmed V and J ends, which lost 2 bases and 4 bases, there was a span of 6 bases. DNA for the CDR3: TGTGCCAGCAGTTACAACAGTTATAATTCACCCCTCCACTTT. Translation gives CASSYNSYNSPLHF.

The rearrangement joins TRBV20-1 to TRBJ1-2; D might be TRBD1 (6 bases). Trimming removed 3 bases at V and 4 bases at J, with 18 bases between. CDR1 and CDR2 (germline): DFQATT, SNEGSKA (reference sequence). CDR3 length equals 15 residues. The CDR3 protein is CSARTLRGHIYGYTF. In DNA, the CDR3 is TGCAGTGCTAGGACTTTGCGGGGACATATCTATGGCTACACCTTC.

J is TRBJ1-1 and V is TRBV7-9; D is undetermined. The germline V gene has CDR1 SEHNR and CDR2 FQNEAQ (reference sequence). There are 17 residues in the CDR3. V was trimmed by 0 bases and J by 0 bases, leaving 14 bases between them. Written as DNA, the CDR3 is TGTGCCAGCAGCTTAGCAGGTCTAACGGGTATGAACACTGAAGCTTTCTTT. It codes for CASSLAGLTGMNTEAFF.

A few counts support this clonotype. The J gene is TRBJ1-5, the V gene TRBV10-3, with TRBD1 as a possible D gene (6 bases). The CDR3 covers 15 residues. Deletions cut 0 bases from V and 6 bases from J, with 12 bases between. Germline V gives CDR1 ENHRY, CDR2 SYGVKD. CDR3 sequence (DNA): TGTGCCATCAGTGAGTCGAGGGCAGGGGTTCAGCCCCAGCATTTT. Protein product: CAISESRAGVQPQHF.

This chain connects TRBV7-2 to TRBJ2-7; 8 nucleotides agree with TRBD1. This CDR3 contains 15 residues. Per germline, CDR1 SGHTA and CDR2 FQGNSA. The J segment lost 3 bases and the V segment lost 0 bases, leaving 4 bases of the junction unmatched. CDR3 bases: TGTGCCAGCAGCTTAGCGCAGGGGGCTCTCTACGAGCAGTACTTC. Its translation: CASSLAQGALYEQYF.

The chain recombines TRBV7-2 with TRBJ2-7; D unresolved. The V gene lost 1 base and the J gene lost 4 bases, with 8 bases spanning the gap. The CDR3 has 13 residues. Germline CDR1 is SGHTA and CDR2 is FQGNSA. DNA of the CDR3: TGTGCCAGCAGCTTAGGCTACGAATACGAGCAGTACTTC. Encoded protein: CASSLGYEYEQYF.

This clonotype was observed a few times. The chain is built from TRBV24-1 and TRBJ1-2; unclear D gene. The CDR3 has 14 residues. From germline, CDR1 is KGHDR and CDR2 SFDVKD. Trimming pared 5 bases from V and 1 base from J, leaving 10 bases between. CDR3 residues: CATSAEQFNYGYTF. CDR3 DNA: TGTGCCACCAGTGCCGAACAGTTTAACTATGGCTACACCTTC.

The sample holds many counts of this clonotype. The V and J genes are TRBV4-1 and TRBJ2-1; 11 bases align to TRBD2. The CDR3 length is 15 residues. The germline V gene has CDR1 MGHRA and CDR2 YSYEKL. V dropped 4 bases and J dropped 9; count of bases not matched to a gene: 8. CDR3 loop: CASSRQVAGGLEQFF. CDR3 nucleotides: TGCGCCAGCAGCCGTCAAGTAGCGGGAGGGCTTGAGCAGTTCTTC.

This rearrangement joins TRBV5-5 to TRBJ1-6; unclear D gene. CDR1 and CDR2 (germline): SGHKS, YYEKEE (reference sequence). The CDR3 covers 13 residues. Between the trimmed V and J ends, which lost 1 base and 6 bases, there was a span of 5 bases. The CDR3 DNA reads TGTGCCAGCAGCTTGACCCTTAATTCACCCCTCCACTTT. Protein sequence: CASSLTLNSPLHF. The full variable domain, rest sourced from reference TRBV5-5 and TRBJ1-6, is DAGVTQSPTHLIKTRGQQVTLRCSPISGHKSVSWYQQVLGQGPQFIFQYYEKEERGRGNFPDRFSARQFPNYSSELNVNALLLGDSALYLCASSLTLNSPLHFGNGTRLTVT.

The chain carries TRBV28 and TRBJ1-1, with TRBD1 identical over 7 bases. The CDR3 length is 14 residues. Germline lookup yields CDR1 MDHEN and CDR2 SYDVKM. V shed 3 bases, J shed 9 bases, and the junction held 10 bases outside the gene matches. The CDR3 region is CASSLGEGRGKAFF. DNA of the CDR3: TGTGCCAGCAGTTTGGGTGAGGGCAGGGGGAAAGCTTTCTTT.

This chain links TRBV2 with TRBJ2-1; D is perhaps TRBD2 (5 bases). CDR1 is SNHLY, CDR2 FYNNEI, per germline. Trimming pared 5 bases from V and 1 base from J, leaving 12 bases between. The length of the CDR3 is 15 residues. The CDR3 bases are TGTGCCAGCAGTCCGGTCACGGGGTCCTACAATGAGCAGTTCTTC. It translates to CASSPVTGSYNEQFF.

The gene calls are TRBV6-2 or TRBV6-3 and TRBJ1-6; no clear D. CDR1 and CDR2 from the germline V gene are MNHEY and SVGEGT. This CDR3 is built from 12 residues. The V end was cut by 2 bases, the J end by 10 bases, with 6 bases between. The CDR3 loop reads CASSYGGSPLHF. The CDR3 nucleotides are TGTGCCAGCAGTTACGGCGGGTCACCCCTCCACTTT.

Many counts were recorded for this clonotype. CDR3 sequence reads: CASSDGVTNYGYTF. DNA of the CDR3: TGTGCCAGCAGTGACGGAGTTACTAACTATGGCTACACCTTC. V is TRBV6-1 and J is TRBJ1-2; no clear D gene. The germline gives CDR1 MNHNS, CDR2 SASEGT. This CDR3 spans 14 amino acids. V lost 3 bases to trimming and J lost 0 bases, with 8 bases between them.

The CDR3 coding sequence is TGTGCCAGCAGTTCCTCGACTAGCGGGGGGAGCACAGATACGCAGTATTTT. This codes for CASSSSTSGGSTDTQYF. V usage is TRBV28 and J usage is TRBJ2-3; 13 nucleotides match TRBD2. Per germline, CDR1 MDHEN and CDR2 SYDVKM. The CDR3 length is 17 residues. Trimming removed 4 bases from V and 0 bases from J; junction bases left unmatched: 4.

This clonotype was counted between two and nine times. V is TRBV3-1 and J is TRBJ1-2; D is unclear. The CDR3 spans 13 residues. V dropped 2 bases and J dropped 7 bases, with 11 bases sitting between them. CDR1 and CDR2 from the germline V gene are LGHDT and YNNKEL (reference sequence). CDR3 residues: CASSQSSRGGYTF. The CDR3 nucleotides are TGTGCCAGCAGCCAATCCTCCCGGGGTGGCTACACCTTC.

The chain employs TRBV27 and TRBJ2-5; D is unresolved. Trimming cost V 3 bases and J 1 base, with 9 bases left between them. The CDR3 spans 14 residues. Germline V lookup: CDR1 MNHEY, CDR2 SMNVEV (reference sequence). The CDR3 protein is CASSFHGTQETQYF. The CDR3, as DNA: TGTGCCAGCAGTTTTCACGGAACCCAAGAGACCCAGTACTTC.

In this sample, this clonotype turned up a few times. The CDR3 region has the DNA TGTGCCAGCAGTTACTCACAGCTAGCCAAAAACATTCAGTACTTC. Protein product: CASSYSQLAKNIQYF. V is TRBV6-5 and J is TRBJ2-4, with unresolved D. Trimming removed 0 bases at V and 0 bases at J, with 6 bases between. This CDR3 contains 15 residues. Germline V lookup: CDR1 MNHEY, CDR2 SVGAGI.

This clonotype was detected only once. The chain links TRBV6-5 to TRBJ2-5; either TRBD1 or TRBD2 may supply D (6 bases each). Germline CDR1 and CDR2: MNHEY and SVGAGI. V was pared by 2 bases and J by 5 bases, with 9 bases between. CDR3 length: 13 amino acids. CDR3 coding DNA: TGTGCCAGCAGTTACCAGGGGAGGGAGACCCAGTACTTC. Translation gives CASSYQGRETQYF.

There are many counts of this clonotype. The rearrangement links TRBV20-1 to TRBJ1-1; tentative D call: TRBD1 (5 bases). Trimming took 2 bases from V and 2 from J, leaving 12 bases between them. Germline-derived CDR1 and CDR2 are DFQATT and SNEGSKA (reference sequence). This CDR3 has 14 residues. This chain's CDR3 is CSARRGNPNTEAFF. The CDR3 DNA reads TGCAGTGCTAGACGGGGCAACCCTAACACTGAAGCTTTCTTT.

This clonotype came up many times. V gene TRBV27 combines with J gene TRBJ1-1, with D maybe TRBD1 (6 bases). V gave up 4 bases and J gave up 4 bases, with 19 bases separating them. CDR3 size: 16 residues. Per germline, CDR1 MNHEY and CDR2 SMNVEV (reference sequence). The CDR3 DNA reads as TGTGCCAGCAGTTCTTTAGGGGGGTGGACCCTCACTGAAGCTTTCTTT. It specifies CASSSLGGWTLTEAFF.

The rearrangement joins TRBV20-1 to TRBJ2-5; 7 nucleotides match TRBD2. Germline-derived CDR1 and CDR2 are DFQATT and SNEGSKA (reference sequence). CDR3 length: 14 residues. The V and J ends lost 4 bases and 1 base, in that order; junction bases with no gene match: 6. The CDR3 bases are TGCAGTGCTACTGTTCTAGCGGTCCAAGAGACCCAGTACTTC. Translated, it gives CSATVLAVQETQYF.